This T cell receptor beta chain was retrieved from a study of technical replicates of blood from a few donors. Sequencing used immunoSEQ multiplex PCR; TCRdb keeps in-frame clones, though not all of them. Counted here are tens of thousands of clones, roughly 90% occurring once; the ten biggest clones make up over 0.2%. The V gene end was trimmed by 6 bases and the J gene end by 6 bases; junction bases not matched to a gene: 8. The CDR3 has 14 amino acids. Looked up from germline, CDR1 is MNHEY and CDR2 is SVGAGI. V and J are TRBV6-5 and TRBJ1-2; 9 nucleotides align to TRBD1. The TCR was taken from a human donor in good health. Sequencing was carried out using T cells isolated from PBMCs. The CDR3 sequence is CASRPSTGGDGYTF. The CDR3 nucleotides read TGTGCCAGCAGACCGTCAACAGGGGGCGATGGCTACACCTTC.